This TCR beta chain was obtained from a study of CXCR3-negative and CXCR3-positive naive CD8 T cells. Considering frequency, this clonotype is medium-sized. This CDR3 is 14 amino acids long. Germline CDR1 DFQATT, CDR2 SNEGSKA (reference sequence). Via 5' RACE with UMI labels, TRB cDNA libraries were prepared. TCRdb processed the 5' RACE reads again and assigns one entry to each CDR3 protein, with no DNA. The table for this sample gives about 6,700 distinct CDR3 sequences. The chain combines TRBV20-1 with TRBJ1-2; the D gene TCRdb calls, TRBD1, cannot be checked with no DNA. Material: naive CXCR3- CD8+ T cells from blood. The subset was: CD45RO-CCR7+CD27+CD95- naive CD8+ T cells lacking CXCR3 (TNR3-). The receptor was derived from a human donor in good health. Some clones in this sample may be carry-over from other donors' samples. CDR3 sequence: CSARGRQGPYGYTF.